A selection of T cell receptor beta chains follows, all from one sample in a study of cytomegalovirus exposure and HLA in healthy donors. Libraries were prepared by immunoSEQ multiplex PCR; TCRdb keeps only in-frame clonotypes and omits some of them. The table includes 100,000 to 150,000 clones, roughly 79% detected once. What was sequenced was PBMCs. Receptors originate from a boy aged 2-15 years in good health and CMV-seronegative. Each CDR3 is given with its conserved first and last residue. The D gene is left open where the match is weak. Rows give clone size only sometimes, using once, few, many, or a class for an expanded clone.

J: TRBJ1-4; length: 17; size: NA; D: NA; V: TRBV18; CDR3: CASSPSRTVGPNEKLFF; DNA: TGTGCCAGCTCACCAAGTCGCACAGTGGGTCCCAATGAAAAACTGTTTTTT
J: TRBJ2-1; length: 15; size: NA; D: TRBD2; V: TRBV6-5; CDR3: CASSYQAGGYNEQFF; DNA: TGTGCCAGCAGTTATCAAGCGGGGGGGTACAATGAGCAGTTCTTC
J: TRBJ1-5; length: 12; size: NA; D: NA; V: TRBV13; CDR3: CASQVSNQPQHF; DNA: TGTGCCAGCCAGGTGAGCAATCAGCCCCAGCATTTT
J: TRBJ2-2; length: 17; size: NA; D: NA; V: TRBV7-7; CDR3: CASMPPPGYPNTGELFF; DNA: TGTGCTAGCATGCCCCCCCCCGGGTATCCGAACACCGGGGAGCTGTTTTTT
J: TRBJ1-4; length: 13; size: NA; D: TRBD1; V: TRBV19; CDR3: CATSGQPNEKLFF; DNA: TGTGCCACCTCGGGACAGCCTAATGAAAAACTGTTTTTT
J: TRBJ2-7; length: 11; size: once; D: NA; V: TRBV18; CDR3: CASSPQAEQYF; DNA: TGTGCCAGCTCACCACAAGCCGAGCAGTACTTC
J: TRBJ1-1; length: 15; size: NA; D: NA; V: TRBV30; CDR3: CAWSDGQNQFLEAFF; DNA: TGTGCCTGGAGTGACGGACAGAACCAGTTTCTGGAAGCTTTCTTT
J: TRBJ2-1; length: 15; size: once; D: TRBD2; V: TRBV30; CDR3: CAWSREMGSYNEQFF; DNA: TGTGCCTGGTCGCGGGAGATGGGGTCCTACAATGAGCAGTTCTTC
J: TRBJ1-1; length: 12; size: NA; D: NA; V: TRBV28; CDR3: CASSFIERGAFF; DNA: TGTGCCAGCAGTTTTATCGAACGCGGAGCTTTCTTT
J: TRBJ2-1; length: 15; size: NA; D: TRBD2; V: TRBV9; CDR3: CASSARLAAYNEQFF; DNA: TGTGCCAGCAGCGCTAGACTAGCGGCCTACAATGAGCAGTTCTTC
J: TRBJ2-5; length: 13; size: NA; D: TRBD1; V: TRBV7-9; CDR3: CGVGDRGDETQYF; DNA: TGTGGAGTTGGGGACAGGGGAGACGAGACCCAGTACTTC
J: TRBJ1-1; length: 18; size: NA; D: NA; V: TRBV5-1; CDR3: CASGRGGIGGRLNTEAFF; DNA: TGCGCCAGCGGCCGGGGGGGGATCGGGGGCCGTTTGAACACTGAAGCTTTCTTT
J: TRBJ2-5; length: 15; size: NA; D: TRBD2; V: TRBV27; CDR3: CASSPRSGGGETQYF; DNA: TGTGCCAGCAGTCCGCGAAGCGGGGGCGGGGAGACCCAGTACTTC
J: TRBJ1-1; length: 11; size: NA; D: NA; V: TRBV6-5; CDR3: CASTRGAEAFF; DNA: TGTGCCAGCACCCGAGGAGCTGAAGCTTTCTTT
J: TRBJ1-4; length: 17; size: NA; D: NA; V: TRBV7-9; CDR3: CASSPYPRKTPGEKLFF; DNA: TGTGCCAGCAGCCCCTACCCGCGGAAAACGCCTGGGGAAAAACTGTTTTTT
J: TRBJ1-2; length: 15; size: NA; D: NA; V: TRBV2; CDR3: CASSEAPQKVYGYTF; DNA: TGTGCCAGCAGTGAAGCGCCCCAGAAAGTCTATGGCTACACCTTC
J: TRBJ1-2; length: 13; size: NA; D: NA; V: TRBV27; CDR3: CAAGPPTSDGYTF; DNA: TGTGCCGCCGGGCCTCCGACTAGCGATGGCTACACCTTC
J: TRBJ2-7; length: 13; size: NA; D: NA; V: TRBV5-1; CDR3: CASSLVGPHEQYF; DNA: TGCGCCAGCAGCTTGGTGGGCCCCCACGAGCAGTACTTC
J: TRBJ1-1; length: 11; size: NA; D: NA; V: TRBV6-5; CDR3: CAASGKTEAFF; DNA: TGTGCCGCCTCGGGAAAGACTGAAGCTTTCTTT
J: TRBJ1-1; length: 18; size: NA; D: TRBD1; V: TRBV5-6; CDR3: CASSPPKTQGAGRTEAFF; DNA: TGTGCCAGCAGCCCACCAAAAACACAGGGGGCTGGTCGTACTGAAGCTTTCTTT
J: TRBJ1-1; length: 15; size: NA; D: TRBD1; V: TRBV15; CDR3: CATSIDRAPNTEAFF; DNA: TGTGCCACCAGCATCGACAGGGCCCCGAACACTGAAGCTTTCTTT
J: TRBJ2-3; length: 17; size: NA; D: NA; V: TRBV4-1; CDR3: CASSQDRIAELTDTQYF; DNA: TGCGCCAGCAGCCAAGATAGGATAGCGGAACTCACAGATACGCAGTATTTT
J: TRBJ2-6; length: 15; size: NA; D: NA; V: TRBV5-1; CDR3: CASSLAGAGANVLTF; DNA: TGCGCCAGCAGCTTGGCAGGGGCTGGGGCCAACGTCCTGACTTTC
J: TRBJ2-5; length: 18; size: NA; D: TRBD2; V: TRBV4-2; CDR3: CASSQGEGLAGGQETQYF; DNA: TGTGCCAGCAGCCAAGGCGAGGGACTAGCGGGCGGCCAAGAGACCCAGTACTTC
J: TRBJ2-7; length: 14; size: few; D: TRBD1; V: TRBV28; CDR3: CASSPGQGIYEQYF; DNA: TGTGCCAGCAGTCCCGGACAGGGAATCTACGAGCAGTACTTC
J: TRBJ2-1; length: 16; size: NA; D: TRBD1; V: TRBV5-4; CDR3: CASSRGGDRGYNEQFF; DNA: TGTGCCAGCAGCCGGGGGGGGGACAGGGGATATAATGAGCAGTTCTTC
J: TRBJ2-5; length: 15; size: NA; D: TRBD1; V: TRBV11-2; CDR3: CASSPRTGGGETQYF; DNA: TGTGCCAGCAGCCCCAGGACAGGGGGCGGAGAGACCCAGTACTTC
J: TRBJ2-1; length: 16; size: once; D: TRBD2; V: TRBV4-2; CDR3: CASSQGTSGKYNEQFF; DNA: TGTGCCAGCAGCCAAGGGACTAGCGGAAAGTACAATGAGCAGTTCTTC
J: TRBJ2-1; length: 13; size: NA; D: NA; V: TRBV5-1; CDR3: CASSLYLDNEQFF; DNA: TGCGCCAGCAGCTTGTATCTCGACAATGAGCAGTTCTTC
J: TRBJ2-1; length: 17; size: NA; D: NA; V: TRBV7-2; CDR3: CASSLERLQWANNEQFF; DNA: TGTGCCAGCAGCTTAGAGCGGTTACAGTGGGCGAACAATGAGCAGTTCTTC
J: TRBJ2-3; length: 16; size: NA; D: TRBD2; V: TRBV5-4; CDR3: CASSLGTSGGTDTQYF; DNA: TGTGCCAGCAGCCTGGGGACTAGCGGGGGTACAGATACGCAGTATTTT
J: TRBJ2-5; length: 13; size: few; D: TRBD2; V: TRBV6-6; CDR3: CASRAGGLETQYF; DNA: TGTGCCAGCAGAGCGGGGGGCCTTGAGACCCAGTACTTC
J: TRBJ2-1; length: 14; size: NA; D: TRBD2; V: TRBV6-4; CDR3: CASSDGSGEGEQFF; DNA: TGTGCCAGCAGTGACGGCAGCGGGGAAGGTGAGCAGTTCTTC
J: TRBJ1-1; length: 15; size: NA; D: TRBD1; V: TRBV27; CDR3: CASSKSGGRYTEAFF; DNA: TGTGCCAGCAGTAAATCAGGGGGCCGGTACACTGAAGCTTTCTTT
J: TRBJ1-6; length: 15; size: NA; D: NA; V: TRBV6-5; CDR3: CASSPSRLHNSPLHF; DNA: TGTGCCAGCAGTCCGAGCCGCTTACATAATTCACCCCTCCACTTT
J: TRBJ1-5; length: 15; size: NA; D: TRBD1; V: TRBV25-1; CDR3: CASSPGGLGNQPQHF; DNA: TGTGCCAGCAGTCCAGGGGGCCTAGGCAATCAGCCCCAGCATTTT
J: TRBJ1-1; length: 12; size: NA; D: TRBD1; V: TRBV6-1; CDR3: CATDREATEAFF; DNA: TGTGCCACTGACAGGGAGGCGACTGAAGCTTTCTTT
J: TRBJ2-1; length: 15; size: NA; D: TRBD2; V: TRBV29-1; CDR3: CSVGTLSGRGNEQFF; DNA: TGCAGCGTTGGGACCCTTAGCGGGAGAGGAAATGAGCAGTTCTTC
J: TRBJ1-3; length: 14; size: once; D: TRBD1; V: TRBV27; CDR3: CASRTGALGNTIYF; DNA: TGTGCCAGCAGAACAGGGGCACTTGGAAACACCATATATTTT
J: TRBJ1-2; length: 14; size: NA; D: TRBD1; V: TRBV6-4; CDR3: CASSAGQGMGGYTF; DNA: TGTGCCAGCAGTGCGGGACAGGGGATGGGGGGCTACACCTTC
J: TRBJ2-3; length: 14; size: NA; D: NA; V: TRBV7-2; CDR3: CASSLGGLWDTQYF; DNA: TGTGCCAGCAGCTTAGGGGGCCTCTGGGATACGCAGTATTTT
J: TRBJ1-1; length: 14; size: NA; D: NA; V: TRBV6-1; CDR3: CASSPRGEIAEAFF; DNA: TGTGCCAGCAGTCCCCGCGGAGAGATCGCTGAAGCTTTCTTT
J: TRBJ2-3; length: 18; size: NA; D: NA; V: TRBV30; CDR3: CAWSVPPRGGPITDTQYF; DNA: TGTGCCTGGAGTGTACCCCCCCGCGGAGGGCCGATCACAGATACGCAGTATTTT
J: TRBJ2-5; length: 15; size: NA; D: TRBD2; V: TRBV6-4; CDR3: CASSRTSGGQETQYF; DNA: TGTGCCAGCAGTCGGACTAGCGGGGGACAAGAGACCCAGTACTTC
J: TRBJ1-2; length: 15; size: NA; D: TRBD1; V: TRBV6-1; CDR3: CASIVQGALNYGYTF; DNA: TGTGCCAGCATTGTTCAGGGGGCGCTTAACTATGGCTACACCTTC
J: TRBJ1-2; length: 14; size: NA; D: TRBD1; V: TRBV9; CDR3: CASSAATGAYGYTF; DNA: TGTGCCAGCAGCGCCGCGACAGGGGCCTATGGCTACACCTTC
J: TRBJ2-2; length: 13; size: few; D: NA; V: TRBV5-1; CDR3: CASSLARTGELFF; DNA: TGCGCCAGCAGCTTGGCCCGAACAGGGGAGCTGTTTTTT
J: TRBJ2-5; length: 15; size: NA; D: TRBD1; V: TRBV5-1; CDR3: CASRKGTGLQETQYF; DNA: TGCGCCAGCAGAAAAGGGACAGGGCTTCAAGAGACCCAGTACTTC
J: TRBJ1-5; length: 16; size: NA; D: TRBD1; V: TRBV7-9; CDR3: CASQGGGTEVNQPQHF; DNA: TGTGCCAGCCAAGGTGGCGGGACAGAGGTGAATCAGCCCCAGCATTTT
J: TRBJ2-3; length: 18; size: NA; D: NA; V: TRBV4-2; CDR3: CASSQGGAVSDSTDTQYF; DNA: TGTGCCAGCAGCCAAGGCGGGGCAGTTTCGGACAGCACAGATACGCAGTATTTT
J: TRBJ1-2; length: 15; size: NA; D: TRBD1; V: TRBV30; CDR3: CACRASLWTGYGYTF; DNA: TGTGCCTGTCGAGCCTCCCTCTGGACAGGCTATGGCTACACCTTC
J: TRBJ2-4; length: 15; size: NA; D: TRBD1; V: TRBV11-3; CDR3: CASSFDRDRRNIQYF; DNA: TGTGCCAGCAGCTTCGACCGGGACAGGCGCAACATTCAGTACTTC
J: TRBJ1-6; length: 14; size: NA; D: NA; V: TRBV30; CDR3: CAWNPGILPSPLHF; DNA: TGTGCCTGGAACCCCGGTATCCTGCCTTCACCCCTCCACTTT
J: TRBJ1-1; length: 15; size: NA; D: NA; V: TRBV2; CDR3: CASSVRGATNTEAFF; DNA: TGTGCCAGCAGTGTACGGGGGGCTACGAACACTGAAGCTTTCTTT
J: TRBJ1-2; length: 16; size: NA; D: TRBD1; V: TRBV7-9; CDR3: CASSLRGTGPNYGYTF; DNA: TGTGCCAGCAGCTTAAGGGGGACAGGACCTAACTATGGCTACACCTTC
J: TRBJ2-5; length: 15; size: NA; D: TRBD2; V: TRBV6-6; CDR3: CASLLHSGGRETQYF; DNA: TGTGCCAGCCTTCTTCATTCGGGGGGACGCGAGACCCAGTACTTC
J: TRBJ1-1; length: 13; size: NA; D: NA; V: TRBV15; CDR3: CATSRDYSSEAFF; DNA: TGTGCCACCAGCAGAGATTATAGCTCTGAAGCTTTCTTT
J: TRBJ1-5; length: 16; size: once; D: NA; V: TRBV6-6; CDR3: CASSYKTSYSNQPQHF; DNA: TGTGCCAGCAGTTATAAAACATCTTACAGCAATCAGCCCCAGCATTTT
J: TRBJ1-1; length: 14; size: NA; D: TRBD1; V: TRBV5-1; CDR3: CASSLTGEVTEAFF; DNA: TGCGCCAGCAGCTTGACAGGGGAAGTCACTGAAGCTTTCTTT
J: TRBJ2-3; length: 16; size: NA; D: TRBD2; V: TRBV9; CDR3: CASSVGERGSTDTQYF; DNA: TGTGCCAGCAGCGTCGGCGAGCGGGGCAGCACAGATACGCAGTATTTT